These 27 T cell receptor beta chains share one sample of origin, sequenced in a study of T cells in localized non-small cell lung cancer. Only in-frame clones appear in the TCRdb table, and some are missing; sequencing was by immunoSEQ multiplex PCR. Of around 26,000 clones in the sample, around 91% were seen once. The sequencing used peripheral blood, collected before any cancer treatment. All receptors come from a woman between 35 and 70 years old with stage I lung adenocarcinoma.

The V gene is TRBV19, the J gene TRBJ2-5; D gene ambiguous. The CDR3 totals 16 residues. Germline V gives CDR1 LNHDA, CDR2 SQIVND (reference sequence). V was pared by 3 bases and J by 4 bases, with 18 bases between. The CDR3 sequence: CASSIKHQIPIETQYF. The CDR3 DNA reads TGTGCCAGTAGTATTAAACACCAAATCCCGATAGAGACCCAGTACTTC. The variable domain in full, completed from reference TRBV19 and TRBJ2-5, reads DGGITQSPKYLFRKEGQNVTLSCEQNLNHDAMYWYRQDPGQGLRLIYYSQIVNDFQKGDIAEGYSVSREKKESFPLTVTSAQKNPTAFYLCASSIKHQIPIETQYFGPGTRLLVL.

J is TRBJ2-5 and V is TRBV7-2; D ambiguous. The V and J ends lost 0 bases and 4 bases respectively, with 9 bases between them. CDR3 length: 14 amino acids. Germline V gene lookup returns CDR1 SGHTA and CDR2 FQGNSA. The CDR3 DNA sequence: TGTGCCAGCAGCTTAGCCGGGCGTCGAGAGACCCAGTACTTC. Protein sequence: CASSLAGRRETQYF. The full variable domain, rest sourced from reference TRBV7-2 and TRBJ2-5, is GAGVSQSPSNKVTEKGKDVELRCDPISGHTALYWYRQSLGQGLEFLIYFQGNSAPDKSGLPSDRFSAERTGGSVSTLTIQRTQQEDSAVYLCASSLAGRRETQYFGPGTRLLVL.

This sequence joins TRBV30 and TRBJ1-6; 8 bases are shared with TRBD1. This CDR3 comprises 15 residues. CDR1 and CDR2 (germline): GTSNPN, SVGIG (reference sequence). Unmatched junction bases numbered 9, after V lost 0 bases and J lost 11 bases. The CDR3 loop is CAWSVMTGARTPLHF. In DNA, the CDR3 is TGTGCCTGGAGTGTGATGACAGGGGCGCGAACACCCCTCCACTTT.

The rearrangement uses TRBV5-1 and TRBJ2-3; possible D gene TRBD2, 7 bases. V lost 4 bases and J 2 bases, leaving 17 bases between the germline ends. CDR1 SGHRS and CDR2 YFSETQ come from the germline V gene. The CDR3 is 16 residues long. The CDR3 DNA is TGCGCCAGCAGCCTGGGGGGCGGGGGATACACAGATACGCAGTATTTT. Its protein product is CASSLGGGGYTDTQYF.

This chain links TRBV14 with TRBJ1-6, with 12 bases aligning to TRBD1. The germline V gene has CDR1 SGHDN and CDR2 FVKESK. CDR3 length equals 16 residues. V shed 3 bases, J shed 8 bases, and the junction held 5 bases outside the gene matches. In DNA, the CDR3 is TGTGCCAGCAGCCACAGGGGGACAGGGGGCTATTCACCCCTCCACTTT. Translated, it gives CASSHRGTGGYSPLHF.

V and J are TRBV29-1 and TRBJ1-1; D possibly corresponds to TRBD1 (6 bases). V shed 4 bases and J shed 4 bases, with 16 bases lying between them. Germline CDR1 reads SQVTM; CDR2 reads ANQGSEA. This CDR3 contains 14 residues. Here the CDR3 DNA reads TGCAGCGTTGCGTCACAGGGAACGGGCACTGAAGCTTTCTTT. This gives the protein CSVASQGTGTEAFF.

This sequence joins TRBV5-1 and TRBJ2-2; 8 nucleotides match TRBD1. Germline V CDR1 and CDR2: SGHRS, YFSETQ. The length of the CDR3 is 16 residues. The J segment lost 1 base and the V segment lost 0 bases, leaving 2 bases of the junction unmatched. The CDR3 nucleotides read TGCGCCAGCAGCTTGGCCGGACAGGGGAACACCGGGGAGCTGTTTTTT. Encoded protein: CASSLAGQGNTGELFF. The full variable domain, completed using reference TRBV5-1 and TRBJ2-2, is KAGVTQTPRYLIKTRGQQVTLSCSPISGHRSVSWYQQTPGQGLQFLFEYFSETQRNKGNFPGRFSGRQFSNSRSEMNVSTLELGDSALYLCASSLAGQGNTGELFFGEGSRLTVL.

This clone was picked up one time. The chain carries TRBV18 and TRBJ1-3; TRBD1 matches 7 bases. The junction had 8 bases not matched to a gene; V was cut back by 3 bases and J by 3 bases. CDR3 size: 16 residues. The germline V gene has CDR1 KGHSH and CDR2 LQKENI. CDR3 sequence (DNA): TGTGCCAGCTCACCCGGCCGACAGGGTGGTGGAAACACCATATATTTT. Protein product: CASSPGRQGGGNTIYF.

This rearrangement joins TRBV4-1 to TRBJ2-5; the D gene is possibly TRBD1 (6 bases). The CDR3 is 13 amino acids. With 4 bases removed from V and 4 bases from J, the gap between germline ends came to 10 bases. CDR1 is MGHRA, CDR2 YSYEKL, per germline. In nucleotides, the CDR3 is TGCGCCAGCAGCCGACAGGTGAGAGAGACCCAGTACTTC. Translated, it gives CASSRQVRETQYF.

The V call is TRBV10-3, the J call TRBJ1-3; 8 bases are shared with TRBD1. With 11 bases clipped from V and 0 bases from J, the junction kept 6 bases outside the gene matches. The CDR3 totals 14 residues. Germline V lookup: CDR1 ENHRY, CDR2 SYGVKD. The CDR3 here is CASGQGHSGNTIYF. The CDR3 region has the DNA TGTGCCTCTGGACAGGGACACTCTGGAAACACCATATATTTT.

The chain is built from TRBV7-6 and TRBJ2-7; D is ambiguous. This CDR3 region has 12 residues. V was pared by 1 base and J by 7 bases, with 8 bases between. From germline, CDR1 is SGHVS and CDR2 FNYEAQ. The CDR3 DNA reads TGTGCCAGCAGCTTAGGGGAAAGGGAGCAGTACTTC. It yields the protein CASSLGEREQYF.

V usage is TRBV5-4 and J usage is TRBJ1-4; the match to TRBD1 covers 7 bases. V gave up 4 bases and J gave up 8 bases; unmatched junction bases: 5. There are 13 residues in the CDR3. Germline V lookup: CDR1 SGHNT, CDR2 YYREEE (reference sequence). CDR3 loop: CASSDARGEKLFF. The CDR3 DNA reads as TGTGCCAGCAGCGACGCCAGGGGGGAAAAACTGTTTTTT.

V gene TRBV28 combines with J gene TRBJ2-2, with unresolved D. Germline CDR1 MDHEN, CDR2 SYDVKM. The CDR3 runs 14 residues. Trimming removed 8 bases at V and 1 base at J, with 11 bases between. CDR3 sequence: CASRETRNTGELFF. The DNA for the CDR3 is TGTGCCAGCCGAGAAACGAGGAACACCGGGGAGCTGTTTTTT.

Here the CDR3 DNA reads TGTGCCTGGAGCGGACAGGCCAATCAGCCCCAGCATTTT. Residues: CAWSGQANQPQHF. The rearrangement joins TRBV30 to TRBJ1-5; 7 nucleotides align to TRBD1. Germline V gene lookup returns CDR1 GTSNPN and CDR2 SVGIG (reference sequence). The CDR3 loop spans 13 amino acids. V gave up 3 bases and J gave up 3 bases; unmatched junction bases: 2.

The gene calls are TRBV6-5 and TRBJ2-5; D gene ambiguous. Trimming removed 4 bases at V and 7 bases at J, with 10 bases between. Germline assignment: CDR1 MNHEY and CDR2 SVGAGI. The CDR3 has 12 residues. The CDR3 spells CASSFSSGTQYF. DNA of the CDR3: TGTGCCAGCAGTTTCTCCTCGGGGACCCAGTACTTC.

This clone was picked up a small number of times. The CDR3 sequence: CASGHQETQYF. In DNA form, the CDR3 reads TGTGCCAGTGGACACCAAGAGACCCAGTACTTC. This chain uses TRBV19 with TRBJ2-5; D is unclear. The CDR3 runs 11 residues. Germline CDR1 LNHDA, CDR2 SQIVND (reference sequence). The V end was cut by 8 bases, the J end by 0 bases, with 4 bases between. The full variable domain, with the rest looked up from reference TRBV19 and TRBJ2-5, is DGGITQSPKYLFRKEGQNVTLSCEQNLNHDAMYWYRQDPGQGLRLIYYSQIVNDFQKGDIAEGYSVSREKKESFPLTVTSAQKNPTAFYLCASGHQETQYFGPGTRLLVL.

This clone was seen a handful of times. This chain connects TRBV18 to TRBJ2-5; D may be TRBD2 (6 bases). Per germline, CDR1 KGHSH and CDR2 LQKENI. V was cut by 0 bases and J by 3 bases, with 8 bases left in between. The CDR3 loop spans 14 amino acids. In nucleotides, the CDR3 is TGTGCCAGCTCACCACCCCAGCGGGAAGAGACCCAGTACTTC. Translating it yields CASSPPQREETQYF.

As DNA, the CDR3 is TGTGCCAGCTCACCACCACTAGCCCAAGAGACCCAGTACTTC. This translates into CASSPPLAQETQYF. The J gene is TRBJ2-5, the V gene TRBV18; D may be TRBD2 (6 bases). Trimming pared 0 bases from V and 1 base from J, leaving 6 bases between. The germline V gene has CDR1 KGHSH and CDR2 LQKENI. The CDR3 is 14 amino acids.

The CDR3 is CASSESGGPYQPQHF. The CDR3 DNA sequence: TGTGCCAGCAGTGAATCTGGGGGGCCCTATCAGCCCCAGCATTTT. The rearrangement uses TRBV2 and TRBJ1-5, with D perhaps matching TRBD1 (6 bases). This CDR3 is 15 amino acids long. The ends were cut back, 2 bases at V and 5 bases at J, with 13 bases in the middle. Germline CDR1 is SNHLY and CDR2 is FYNNEI.

This chain uses TRBV7-2 with TRBJ1-6, with D tentatively TRBD1 (5 bases). The CDR3 sequence is 15 residues long. CDR1 is SGHTA, CDR2 FQGNSA, per germline. V lost 5 bases and J lost 1, with 9 bases in between. CDR3 DNA sequence: TGTGCCAGCAGCCCCGACAGTTCCTATAATTCACCCCTCCACTTT. Its protein is CASSPDSSYNSPLHF.

This chain links TRBV7-3 with TRBJ1-1; 7 bases match TRBD1. Germline CDR1 and CDR2: SGHTA and FQGTGA. This CDR3 region has 15 residues. Trimming cost V 3 bases and J 5 bases; bases outside gene matches: 9. CDR3 loop: CASSFGTAERTEAFF. The CDR3 DNA follows: TGTGCCAGCAGCTTCGGGACAGCCGAAAGAACTGAAGCTTTCTTT.

The V gene is TRBV21-1, the J gene TRBJ2-5. TRBV21-1 constitutes a pseudogene. This CDR3 has 19 amino acids. CDR3 in amino acids: CASSKQGRGTHGFQETQYF. CDR3 coding DNA: TGTGCCAGCAGCAAACAAGGAAGGGGGACTCATGGCTTCCAAGAGACCCAGTACTTC.

The chain employs TRBV5-1 and TRBJ2-1; 16 bases line up with TRBD2. CDR1 and CDR2 (germline): SGHRS, YFSETQ. The CDR3 is 16 amino acids. J lost 7 bases, V lost 4 bases, and 5 bases had no gene match. The CDR3 protein is CASSRGLAGGLNEQFF. As DNA, the CDR3 is TGCGCCAGCAGCCGGGGACTAGCGGGAGGGTTGAATGAGCAGTTCTTC.

This chain uses TRBV6-5 with TRBJ2-3; 7 nucleotides line up with TRBD2. Germline loops: CDR1 MNHEY, CDR2 SVGAGI. The CDR3 sequence is 14 residues long. J was trimmed by 0 bases and V by 9 bases; bases with no gene match: 6. The CDR3 loop reads CASKAGWSTDTQYF. The CDR3 bases are TGTGCCAGTAAAGCGGGATGGAGCACAGATACGCAGTATTTT.

The chain carries TRBV29-1 and TRBJ1-1; TRBD1 might be the D (6 bases). V gave up 7 bases and J gave up 0 bases, with 15 bases separating them. The CDR3 spans 14 residues. CDR1 SQVTM and CDR2 ANQGSEA come from the germline V gene. The CDR3 nucleotides read TGCAGCGCCGCTGGGCGACAGGTGAACACTGAAGCTTTCTTT. Its translation is CSAAGRQVNTEAFF.

This chain links TRBV19 with TRBJ2-2; 10 bases fit TRBD2. Germline CDR1 and CDR2: LNHDA and SQIVND (reference sequence). The CDR3 spans 15 residues. V gave up 5 bases and J gave up 8 bases; unmatched junction bases: 8. CDR3 sequence (DNA): TGTGCCAGTAGTGCAACTAGCGGGGCCAGGGGGGAGCTGTTTTTT. It encodes CASSATSGARGELFF.

V and J are TRBV18 and TRBJ2-5; tentative D call: TRBD1 (5 bases). The length of the CDR3 is 16 residues. CDR1 and CDR2 (germline): KGHSH, LQKENI. V was clipped by 3 bases and J by 4 bases, with 18 bases between them. The CDR3 coding sequence is TGTGCCAGCTCACCGGAAAGACAGACAGTTCTAGAGACCCAGTACTTC. Protein: CASSPERQTVLETQYF.